This T cell receptor beta chain comes out of a study of T cells after yellow fever vaccination. In its sample, this clonotype was seen a few times. As yet, its antigen is unknown. 5'RACE template switching generated TCR cDNA, adding a universal primer site and UMIs. From the 5' RACE reads, TCRdb called clonotypes with MiXCR, one entry per CDR3 protein. This table has some 320,000 distinct CDR3 sequences, 4.1% appearing once. Germline CDR1 reads LGHDT; CDR2 reads YNNKEL (reference sequence). The CDR3 extends over 15 amino acids. V was pared by 3 bases and J by 3 bases, with 13 bases between. Study-level results: Peak timing came faster in the weaker secondary response, day 5 versus 15.

Sequenced material: PBMCs, taken 5 days after the yellow fever booster vaccination. This chain joins TRBV3-1 and TRBJ2-3; D unclear. The receptor was derived from a man between 18 and 35 years old who received the YFV17D yellow fever vaccine. The CDR3 DNA is TGTGCCAGCAGCCAGAAAAATGTAGGAACAGATACGCAGTATTTT. Its protein is CASSQKNVGTDTQYF.